These 19 T cell receptor beta chains share one sample of origin, sequenced in a study of cytomegalovirus exposure and HLA in healthy donors. PCR used 60 Vbeta primers and 13 Jbeta primers. The protocol was immunoSEQ multiplex PCR, while the TCRdb copy is restricted to in-frame clones and leaves out a portion. The data show about 130,000 clones, with roughly 82% seen just once and more than 6.5% held by the top ten. Input material: PBMCs. The origin of the receptors is a young man in good health and CMV-seronegative.

A remark on this clone: The CDR3 end shows no conserved phenylalanine or tryptophan, and so a read error is likely. It is unclear where the CDR3 begins or ends on the DNA, so no DNA is shown, and the CDR3 is as TCRdb lists it. This chain joins TRBV21-1 and TRBJ1-1. TRBV21-1 is classified as a pseudogene. The CDR3 length equals 11 residues, ends included. CDR3 loop: CASSEPLCGFE.

This clone was recorded only once. CDR3 loop: CSVLSSYEQYF. The CDR3 nucleotides read TGCAGCGTTCTGAGCTCCTACGAGCAGTACTTC. This sequence joins TRBV29-1 and TRBJ2-7; D call uncertain. V dropped 5 bases and J dropped 0 bases, with 5 bases sitting between them. This CDR3 has 11 residues. Germline CDR1 reads SQVTM; CDR2 reads ANQGSEA.

The CDR3 DNA reads as TGCGCCAGCAGCTTGGGGGCCCCCGGACAGCGAAGCCTTATGAACACTGAAGCTTTCTTT. This codes for CASSLGAPGQRSLMNTEAFF. This sequence joins TRBV5-1 and TRBJ1-1; possible D gene TRBD1, 6 bases. This CDR3 has 20 residues. The germline CDR1 and CDR2 sequences are SGHRS and YFSETQ. Deletions cut 0 bases from V and 0 bases from J, with 24 bases between.

The chain employs TRBV20-1 and TRBJ1-2; 9 nucleotides agree with TRBD1. Germline CDR1 is DFQATT and CDR2 is SNEGSKA (reference sequence). The CDR3 covers 11 residues. The V gene end was trimmed by 3 bases and the J gene end by 7 bases; junction bases not matched to a gene: 0. The CDR3 loop reads CSARDRGGYTF. CDR3 nucleotide sequence: TGCAGTGCTAGGGACAGGGGTGGCTACACCTTC.

V usage is TRBV7-9 and J usage is TRBJ2-1; no definite D call. There are 14 residues in the CDR3. The germline V and J ends were trimmed by 5 bases and 7 bases, with 15 bases remaining between them. The germline V gene encodes CDR1 SEHNR and CDR2 FQNEAQ (reference sequence). The CDR3 sequence is CASSPLSSLNEQFF. The CDR3 DNA follows: TGTGCCAGCAGCCCGCTTTCCAGTCTGAATGAGCAGTTCTTC.

This clone was seen more than once but under ten times. This chain links TRBV5-8 with TRBJ1-5; D is unclear. The length of the CDR3 is 12 residues. Germline lookup yields CDR1 SGHTS and CDR2 YDEGEE. Trimming removed 0 bases from V and 7 bases from J, with 5 bases in between. The DNA of the CDR3 is TGTGCCAGCAGCTTGGTCCGGCAGCCCCAGCATTTT. It codes for CASSLVRQPQHF.

The chain carries TRBV4-1 and TRBJ2-5; D gene uncertain. The CDR3 has 14 residues. V dropped 2 bases and J dropped 5 bases, with 12 bases sitting between them. CDR1 MGHRA and CDR2 YSYEKL come from the germline V gene. The CDR3 DNA sequence: TGCGCCAGCAGCCAATCCCCTCAGAGGGAGACCCAGTACTTC. This translates into CASSQSPQRETQYF.

The gene calls are TRBV29-1 and TRBJ2-5; D might be TRBD1 (6 bases). Germline V gives CDR1 SQVTM, CDR2 ANQGSEA. CDR3 length: 11 amino acids. Between the trimmed V and J ends, which lost 5 bases and 6 bases, there was a span of 10 bases. In DNA form, the CDR3 reads TGCAGCGTTCGAGGGGGTCAGACCCAGTACTTC. This gives the protein CSVRGGQTQYF.

This chain connects TRBV5-1 to TRBJ1-3; D is unresolved. The CDR3 has 13 residues. Germline V gene data show CDR1 as SGHRS and CDR2 as YFSETQ. The ends were cut back, 4 bases at V and 9 bases at J, with 14 bases in the middle. The chain's CDR3 is CASSPGSVGTIYF. The CDR3 DNA follows: TGCGCCAGCAGCCCGGGATCGGTGGGCACCATATATTTT.

The genes are TRBV5-4 and TRBJ2-5; D is possibly TRBD2 (6 bases). The DNA end is more similar to TRBJ2-7, so the J call may be wrong. Germline lookup yields CDR1 SGHNT and CDR2 YYREEE (reference sequence). CDR3 length: 15 amino acids. The CDR3 DNA is TGTGCCAGCAGCTTAGCTGGCGGGGATCTGGACGAGCAGTACTTC. It translates to CASSLAGGDLDEQYF.

This chain joins TRBV5-1 and TRBJ1-2; D is undetermined. Germline lookup yields CDR1 SGHRS and CDR2 YFSETQ. The CDR3 loop spans 13 amino acids. V was trimmed by 0 bases and J by 3 bases, leaving 6 bases between them. CDR3 region: CASSLGSDYGYTF. The CDR3 DNA reads as TGCGCCAGCAGCTTGGGATCAGACTATGGCTACACCTTC.

This sequence joins TRBV6-5 and TRBJ2-7; 7 bases align to TRBD1. The germline V gene encodes CDR1 MNHEY and CDR2 SVGAGI. Unmatched junction bases numbered 8, after V lost 6 bases and J lost 6 bases. This CDR3 is 13 amino acids long. The CDR3 sequence: CASSFTGDREQYF. The CDR3 DNA is TGTGCCAGCAGCTTTACAGGGGATCGCGAGCAGTACTTC.

The chain combines TRBV28 with TRBJ2-7, with TRBD2 identical over 8 bases. Per germline, CDR1 MDHEN and CDR2 SYDVKM. The CDR3 runs to 14 residues. With V trimmed by 5 bases and J by 0 bases, 3 bases remained unmatched. The CDR3 sequence is CASSELADSYEQYF. The CDR3 DNA reads TGTGCCAGCAGTGAACTAGCGGACTCCTACGAGCAGTACTTC.

This clone was counted a few times. The V gene is TRBV5-6, the J gene TRBJ1-5; a possible D gene is TRBD1 (6 bases). The length of the CDR3 is 14 residues. Trimming took off 2 bases at V and 6 bases at J, with 12 bases between the two ends. Germline V gives CDR1 SGHDT, CDR2 YYEEEE. This CDR3 is CASSLGGGGQPQHF. DNA of the CDR3: TGTGCCAGCAGCTTAGGGGGGGGCGGTCAGCCCCAGCATTTT.

The V and J genes are TRBV14 and TRBJ1-4, with a tentative D call TRBD1 (5 bases). Germline-derived CDR1 and CDR2 are SGHDN and FVKESK. V gave up 4 bases and J gave up 0 bases, with 15 bases separating them. The CDR3 consists of 17 residues. In DNA form, the CDR3 reads TGTGCCAGCAGCCGAAAATGGGGCCTCGCAACTAATGAAAAACTGTTTTTT. It specifies CASSRKWGLATNEKLFF.

The chain combines TRBV6-6 with TRBJ2-5; D is perhaps TRBD1 (5 bases). The J call may be wrong; the DNA end is better matched by TRBJ2-7. The germline V gene encodes CDR1 MNHNY and CDR2 SVGAGI (reference sequence). CDR3 length equals 14 residues. CDR3 sequence (DNA): TGTGCCAGCAGTTCGCACCAGGGCTCCTACGAGCAGTACTTC. Residues: CASSSHQGSYEQYF.

This clone has just a few counts. The V gene is TRBV9, the J gene TRBJ2-5; 8 bases are a match to TRBD2. The CDR3 has 15 amino acids. CDR1 is SGDLS, CDR2 YYNGEE, per germline. J was trimmed by 3 bases and V by 0 bases; bases with no gene match: 4. The CDR3 is CASSVAGTREETQYF. The CDR3 region has the DNA TGTGCCAGCAGCGTAGCTGGGACTAGGGAAGAGACCCAGTACTTC.

This clone was counted a few times. The chain joins TRBV11-2 to TRBJ2-7; D is uncertain. V was cut by 0 bases and J by 6 bases, with 6 bases left in between. This CDR3 has 12 residues. The germline V gene has CDR1 SGHAT and CDR2 FQNNGV. Here the CDR3 DNA reads TGTGCCAGCAGCTTAGATCATCCCGAGCAGTACTTC. This sequence encodes CASSLDHPEQYF.

V gene TRBV5-4 combines with J gene TRBJ2-5, with 7 bases that match TRBD1. Trimming at V came to 0 bases and at J to 2 bases, leaving 4 bases not matched to a gene. This CDR3 spans 15 amino acids. Germline-derived CDR1 and CDR2 are SGHNT and YYREEE (reference sequence). CDR3 bases: TGTGCCAGCAGCTTGGCTAAGACAGGGCAAGAGACCCAGTACTTC. Encoded protein: CASSLAKTGQETQYF.